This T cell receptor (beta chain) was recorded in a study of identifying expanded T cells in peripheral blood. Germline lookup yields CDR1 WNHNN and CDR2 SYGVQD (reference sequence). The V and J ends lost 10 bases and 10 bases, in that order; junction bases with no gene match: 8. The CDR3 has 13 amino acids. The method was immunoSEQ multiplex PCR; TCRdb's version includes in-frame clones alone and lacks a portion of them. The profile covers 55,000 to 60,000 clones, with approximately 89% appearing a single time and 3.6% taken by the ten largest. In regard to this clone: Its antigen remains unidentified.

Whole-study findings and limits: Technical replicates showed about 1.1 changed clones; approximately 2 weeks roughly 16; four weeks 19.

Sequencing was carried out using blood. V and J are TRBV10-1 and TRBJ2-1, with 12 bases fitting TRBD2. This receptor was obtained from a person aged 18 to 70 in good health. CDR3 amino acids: CATRKTSGGEQFF. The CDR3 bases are TGCGCCACCAGAAAAACTAGCGGGGGGGAGCAGTTCTTC.